This T cell receptor beta chain was retrieved from a study of follicular helper T cells after annual influenza vaccination. Study-wide results and caveats: Day 7 ICOS+CD38+ clones were most often found later in ICOS-CD38- cTfh cells. ICOS+CD38+ cTfh clonality tracked population frequency, and its change tracked circulating plasmablast change. Successive annual vaccinations recalled a recurrent oligoclonal ICOS+CD38+ cTfh response with influenza-specific clonotypes. Rare clonotypes were missed; only about 9-21% of cells gave TCRB.

The assay was immunoSEQ multiplex PCR, and TCRdb's table has in-frame clones only and misses some. This sample has about 14,000 clones, with 75% to 80% found just once. In this sample, this clone turned up once. What it binds is not known. Germline-derived CDR1 and CDR2 are SGHAT and FQNNGV. CDR3 size: 16 residues. The V end was cut by 4 bases, the J end by 2 bases, with 18 bases between. The time point: 2015-2016 season, pre-vaccination. V gene TRBV11-2 combines with J gene TRBJ2-7, with a tentative D call TRBD1 (6 bases). The sequence came from an adult who received the influenza vaccine. The sequences come from CXCR5- memory CD4+ T cells sorted from blood, collected on the day of influenza vaccination. CDR3 in amino acids: CASSSIDRSGPYEQYF. Here the CDR3 DNA reads TGTGCCAGCAGCTCTATCGACAGGTCAGGCCCCTACGAGCAGTACTTC.